A selection of T cell receptor beta chains follows, all from one sample in a study of STAT5B mutations in CD4+ large granular lymphocyte leukemia. TCRdb keeps only in-frame clones here, not all; method: immunoSEQ multiplex PCR. The repertoire holds about 20,000 clones, with 70% as singletons. Sequenced sample: CD4+ T cells from blood buffy coats. These receptors originate from a human donor in good health. Each CDR3 is given with its conserved first and last residue. A D gene is named only where the DNA matches it firmly. Clone sizes are given selectively: once, few, many, or a class where the clone is expanded.

d_call,j_call,cdr3_length,v_call,clone_size,cdr3_nt,cdr3_aa
.,TRBJ1-1,11,TRBV5-1,.,TGCGCCAGCAGTATGAACACTGAAGCTTTCTTT,CASSMNTEAFF
TRBD2,TRBJ2-1,14,TRBV7-6,.,TGTGCCAGCAGCACTAGCGGGGCCTCTAATGAGCAGTTCTTC,CASSTSGASNEQFF
TRBD1,TRBJ2-1,15,TRBV25-1,.,TGTGCCAGCAGGGAAACAGGGGTTAAGTACAATGAGCAGTTCTTC,CASRETGVKYNEQFF
.,TRBJ1-1,13,TRBV6-5,.,TGTGCCAGCAGCCTTAAAGAGAACACTGAAGCTTTCTTT,CASSLKENTEAFF
.,TRBJ1-5,16,TRBV27,.,TGTGCCAGCAGTTTATTTAGGGTCGGGAGCAATCAGCCCCAGCATTTT,CASSLFRVGSNQPQHF
.,TRBJ2-7,13,TRBV4-2,.,TGTGCCAGCAGCCCGGTTCGGGCAGGGGAGCAGTACTTC,CASSPVRAGEQYF
.,TRBJ1-1,16,TRBV4-1,.,TGCGCCAGCAGCCAAGCCTCAGGGGATAGGGGCGCTGAAGCTTTCTTT,CASSQASGDRGAEAFF
.,TRBJ2-1,14,TRBV7-6,.,TGTGCCAGCAGCTTTGGGGGGCCCTACAATGAGCAGTTCTTC,CASSFGGPYNEQFF
TRBD2,TRBJ2-3,15,TRBV29-1,once,TGCAGCGTCCCGATCGGCGGGGGGGCATCAGATACGCAGTATTTT,CSVPIGGGASDTQYF
.,TRBJ2-1,14,TRBV6-5,.,TGTGCCAGCAGATTGGGATTCAGCAGCGATGAGCAGTTCTTC,CASRLGFSSDEQFF
TRBD2,TRBJ2-7,14,TRBV7-6,.,TGTGCCAGCAGCTTAAGCGGGACTAATTCCGAGCAGTACTTC,CASSLSGTNSEQYF
.,TRBJ1-6,16,TRBV7-6,.,TGTGCCAGCAGCAATCAAGCAGGGTCCTATAATTCACCCCTCCACTTT,CASSNQAGSYNSPLHF
.,TRBJ1-3,14,TRBV6-5,.,TGTGCCAGCAGTTACTCGGACATGGGCAACACCATATATTTT,CASSYSDMGNTIYF
.,TRBJ2-3,14,TRBV28,.,TGTGCCAGCAGTCGCTCTTCCCCTAGGGATACGCAGTATTTT,CASSRSSPRDTQYF
TRBD1,TRBJ2-2,15,TRBV19,.,TGTGCCAGTAGTAAAATAACAGGGGGAACCGGGGAGCTGTTTTTT,CASSKITGGTGELFF